The 4 T cell receptor beta chains below come from one sample, sequenced in a study of PD-L1 blockade in urothelial cancer. Indicated time point: pretreatment peripheral blood. Generated by immunoSEQ multiplex PCR, the TCRdb table keeps only in-frame clones and is missing some. The profile covers about 52,000 clones, with roughly 80% appearing a single time and over 1% taken by the ten largest. The sample was PBMCs, taken around atezolizumab (anti-PD-L1) treatment. These receptors were collected from a man in his fifties with urothelial cancer.

The chain recombines TRBV19 with TRBJ1-1; perhaps TRBD1 as D (5 bases). Germline-derived CDR1 and CDR2 are LNHDA and SQIVND (reference sequence). This CDR3 spans 13 amino acids. V was trimmed by 5 bases and J by 2 bases, leaving 9 bases between them. The CDR3 sequence is CASSLRENTEAFF. CDR3 DNA: TGTGCCAGTAGTCTCAGGGAAAACACTGAAGCTTTCTTT.

This clone was recorded only once. The genes are TRBV6-1 and TRBJ2-1; TRBD2 agrees at 13 bases. The CDR3 contains 15 residues. CDR1 and CDR2 from the germline V gene are MNHNS and SASEGT. With V trimmed by 3 bases and J by 15 bases, 11 bases remained unmatched. This CDR3 reads CASSEGGLAGPGVFF. Written as DNA, the CDR3 is TGTGCCAGCAGTGAGGGGGGACTAGCGGGGCCGGGGGTGTTCTTC.

The V and J genes are TRBV29-1 and TRBJ1-5, with D perhaps matching TRBD1 (5 bases). CDR1 and CDR2 (germline): SQVTM, ANQGSEA. The ends were cut back, 7 bases at V and 5 bases at J, with 15 bases in the middle. CDR3 length equals 13 residues. CDR3 bases: TGCAGCGCGATTTGGGGCGGGGATCAGCCCCAGCATTTT. It translates to CSAIWGGDQPQHF.

The rearrangement joins TRBV29-1 to TRBJ2-7; 9 nucleotides line up with TRBD2. Germline-derived CDR1 and CDR2 are SQVTM and ANQGSEA. Trimming removed 1 base from V and 2 bases from J; junction bases left unmatched: 6. There are 15 residues in the CDR3. The CDR3 DNA reads TGCAGCGTTGAAGGACTAGCGGAGGGGGCCTACGAGCAGTACTTC. Translating it yields CSVEGLAEGAYEQYF.